The next 30 T cell receptor beta chains were all read from a single sample in a study of long-term antiretroviral therapy in people with HIV (dated by TCRdb to the early 2020s). The immunoSEQ hsTCRB v3.0 assay was used at survey level resolution for TRB variable region sequencing. The clones in this table, taken by TCRdb from immuneACCESS, are in-frame only. Not every clone is retained; where verified, under half of the shortfall comes from an unresolved V gene, and the cause of the rest is unknown. The sample data list about 39,000 clones, and approximately 86% of these were observed just once. Around 3.9% of the sample is in the top ten clones. The input for sequencing was unsorted PBMCs, taken just before starting antiretroviral therapy. These receptors all stem from a young woman with HIV.

The rearrangement joins TRBV21-1 to TRBJ2-6; the table's TRBD1 call for D was not verified on the DNA. TRBV21-1 is classified as a pseudogene. There are 16 residues in the CDR3. CDR3 sequence reads: CASSKACRAGANVLTF. DNA of the CDR3: TGTGCCAGCAGCAAAGCTTGCAGGGCTGGGGCCAACGTCCTGACTTTC.

This rearrangement joins TRBV5-6 to TRBJ1-4; the D is unclear. Trimming removed 1 base from V and 6 bases from J, with 10 bases in between. CDR1 and CDR2 (germline): SGHDT, YYEEEE. This CDR3 is built from 14 residues. The CDR3 DNA follows: TGTGCCAGCAGCTTGAGGGTGACCGATGAAAAACTGTTTTTT. Encoded protein: CASSLRVTDEKLFF.

The V and J genes are TRBV28 and TRBJ2-7, with 10 bases lining up with TRBD2. J lost 1 base, V lost 6 bases, and 9 bases had no gene match. CDR3 size: 16 residues. Germline CDR1 MDHEN, CDR2 SYDVKM. The CDR3 spells CASRRAGGPLSYEQYF. CDR3 nucleotides: TGTGCCAGCAGGAGAGCGGGAGGGCCCCTTTCCTACGAGCAGTACTTC.

V is TRBV4-3 and J is TRBJ2-3, with D unclear. The CDR3 length is 14 residues. Trimming left V 0 bases short and J 0 bases short, with 4 bases between. The germline gives CDR1 LGHNA, CDR2 YSLEER. The CDR3 sequence: CASSQEKSTDTQYF. CDR3 in DNA: TGCGCCAGCAGCCAAGAAAAGAGCACAGATACGCAGTATTTT.

This clone has only one observation. The chain employs TRBV10-3 and TRBJ2-3; the match to TRBD1 covers 7 bases. In germline, CDR1 is ENHRY, CDR2 SYGVKD. With 6 bases clipped from V and 0 bases from J, the junction kept 3 bases outside the gene matches. The CDR3 is 14 amino acids. CDR3 nucleotides: TGTGCCATCAGACCGGGACAGAGCACAGATACGCAGTATTTT. Its protein product is CAIRPGQSTDTQYF.

The chain employs TRBV19 and TRBJ1-5; possible D gene TRBD1, 5 bases. This CDR3 is built from 15 residues. Per germline, CDR1 LNHDA and CDR2 SQIVND (reference sequence). The V gene lost 5 bases and the J gene lost 0 bases, with 11 bases spanning the gap. For the CDR3, the DNA is TGTGCCAGTAGTGTCGGGGCTTATAGCAATCAGCCCCAGCATTTT. Translation: CASSVGAYSNQPQHF.

This chain links TRBV21-1 with TRBJ1-5. TRBV21-1 is a documented pseudogene. CDR3 size: 13 residues. CDR3 loop: CAYKHFSNQPQHF. CDR3 bases: TGTGCGTATAAACACTTTAGCAATCAGCCCCAGCATTTT.

The chain has TRBV6-5 and TRBJ2-4; 7 nucleotides agree with TRBD2. CDR1 is MNHEY and CDR2 is SVGAGI in the germline V gene. The CDR3 has 14 amino acids. V lost 7 bases, J lost 9 bases, and 12 bases stayed unmatched. In nucleotides, the CDR3 is TGTGCCAGCAAAAAACCGGGGGGAAGCGGCATTCAGTACTTC. Its protein is CASKKPGGSGIQYF.

This clone was observed a single time. The V gene is TRBV19, the J gene TRBJ2-1; 9 bases are a match to TRBD1. The CDR3 sequence is 15 residues long. Germline V gene lookup returns CDR1 LNHDA and CDR2 SQIVND (reference sequence). The J segment lost 6 bases and the V segment lost 5 bases, leaving 8 bases of the junction unmatched. CDR3 residues: CASSSFPGQGNEQFF. The CDR3 coding sequence is TGTGCCAGTAGTTCATTCCCGGGACAGGGCAATGAGCAGTTCTTC.

V gene TRBV5-1 combines with J gene TRBJ2-3; the match to TRBD2 covers 9 bases. The CDR3 is 16 amino acids. CDR1 is SGHRS and CDR2 is YFSETQ in the germline V gene. The junction had 10 bases not matched to a gene; V was cut back by 5 bases and J by 3 bases. CDR3 region: CASSLTTSGSTDTQYF. The CDR3 DNA reads as TGCGCCAGCAGTTTGACCACTAGCGGGTCGACAGATACGCAGTATTTT. Full variable domain (missing parts from reference TRBV5-1 and TRBJ2-3): KAGVTQTPRYLIKTRGQQVTLSCSPISGHRSVSWYQQTPGQGLQFLFEYFSETQRNKGNFPGRFSGRQFSNSRSEMNVSTLELGDSALYLCASSLTTSGSTDTQYFGPGTRLTVL.

This clone was counted only a few times. This rearrangement joins TRBV28 to TRBJ2-7, with unresolved D. Trimming took off 3 bases at V and 7 bases at J, with 13 bases between the two ends. Germline V CDR1 and CDR2: MDHEN, SYDVKM. The CDR3 sequence is 13 residues long. The CDR3 sequence is CASSFGTKKEQYF. The DNA of the CDR3 is TGTGCCAGCAGTTTTGGCACAAAAAAAGAGCAGTACTTC.

The chain recombines TRBV25-1 with TRBJ2-2; 9 nucleotides match TRBD2. CDR3 length equals 15 residues. The V gene's germline CDR1 is MGHDK and CDR2 SYGVNS. V shed 8 bases and J 3 bases; nucleotides not matched to a gene: 7. The CDR3 DNA reads TGTGCCAGCCGAAGCGGGAGGCTGCACACCGGGGAGCTGTTTTTT. Amino acid sequence: CASRSGRLHTGELFF.

The V gene is TRBV18, the J gene TRBJ1-5, with D unresolved. The V end lost 1 base, the J end lost 4 bases, and 17 bases lay between the germline ends. Germline V gene sequence: CDR1 KGHSH, CDR2 LQKENI. The CDR3 spans 17 residues. CDR3 loop: CASSPQALTDRNQPQHF. The CDR3 region has the DNA TGTGCCAGCTCACCACAAGCTCTCACGGATAGGAATCAGCCCCAGCATTTT.

This clone was counted a single time. V and J are TRBV6-5 and TRBJ2-7; D possibly corresponds to TRBD1 (5 bases). The CDR3 covers 14 residues. Trimming cost V 4 bases and J 3 bases, with 13 bases left between them. Germline V gene sequence: CDR1 MNHEY, CDR2 SVGAGI. DNA for the CDR3: TGTGCCAGCAGTTCCTTTAAGGGGTACTACGAGCAGTACTTC. Translated, it gives CASSSFKGYYEQYF.

The V call is TRBV2, the J call TRBJ2-3, with TRBD2 identical over 11 bases. CDR3 length: 21 residues. V was pared by 6 bases and J by 1 base, with 21 bases of the junction left unmatched. Germline V lookup: CDR1 SNHLY, CDR2 FYNNEI. This CDR3 reads CASSVLYRGPGTSGGTDTQYF. DNA for the CDR3: TGTGCCAGCAGCGTGCTTTACAGGGGCCCCGGGACTAGCGGTGGCACAGATACGCAGTATTTT.

This rearrangement joins TRBV25-1 to TRBJ2-4; maybe TRBD2 (6 bases). The V end was cut by 8 bases, the J end by 6 bases, with 14 bases between. The CDR3 extends over 13 amino acids. Germline V lookup: CDR1 MGHDK, CDR2 SYGVNS. DNA for the CDR3: TGTGCCAGCGGCGACTGGGGGGTAAACATTCAGTACTTC. Translated, it gives CASGDWGVNIQYF. Filled out from reference TRBV25-1 and TRBJ2-4, the complete variable domain reads EADIYQTPRYLVIGTGKKITLECSQTMGHDKMYWYQQDPGMELHLIHYSYGVNSTEKGDLSSESTVSRIRTEHFPLTLESARPSHTSQYLCASGDWGVNIQYFGAGTRLSVL.

The rearrangement joins TRBV19 to TRBJ2-7; maybe TRBD2 (6 bases). Germline V gives CDR1 LNHDA, CDR2 SQIVND (reference sequence). The CDR3 has 18 amino acids. The ends were cut back, 3 bases at V and 1 base at J, with 22 bases in the middle. The CDR3 DNA sequence: TGTGCCAGTAGTATCTCAGCTGGGAGGACCAGAAGGTCCTACGAGCAGTACTTC. Residues: CASSISAGRTRRSYEQYF.

The chain has TRBV7-9 and TRBJ1-4; D uncertain. This CDR3 comprises 13 residues. V lost 8 bases, J lost 7 bases, and 14 bases lay in between. From germline, CDR1 is SEHNR and CDR2 FQNEAQ (reference sequence). The CDR3 here is CASLLLGGEKLFF. The CDR3 DNA is TGTGCCAGCCTTTTGCTGGGCGGTGAAAAACTGTTTTTT. The full variable domain, in which reference TRBV7-9 and TRBJ1-4 provide the parts outside the CDR3, is DTGVSQNPRHKITKRGQNVTFRCDPISEHNRLYWYRQTLGQGPEFLTYFQNEAQLEKSRLLSDRFSAERPKGSFSTLEIQRTEQGDSAMYLCASLLLGGEKLFFGSGTQLSVL.

The chain links TRBV4-3 to TRBJ2-3, with 7 bases that match TRBD2. Trimming took 1 base from V and 0 from J; bases not matched to a gene: 4. CDR3 size: 16 residues. Per the germline V gene, CDR1 is LGHNA and CDR2 is YSLEER. CDR3 protein: CASSQGASGSTDTQYF. CDR3 sequence (DNA): TGCGCCAGCAGCCAAGGGGCTAGCGGCAGCACAGATACGCAGTATTTT.

This clone was detected only once. The chain couples TRBV18 to TRBJ2-7; 11 positions match TRBD2. The V gene's germline CDR1 is KGHSH and CDR2 LQKENI. This CDR3 contains 16 residues. V dropped 3 bases and J dropped 3; count of bases not matched to a gene: 7. The chain's CDR3 is CASSPFGTSGLYEQYF. The DNA of the CDR3 is TGTGCCAGCTCACCTTTCGGGACTAGCGGCCTCTACGAGCAGTACTTC.

With regard to this clone: Other DNA sequences within the sample encode an identical CDR3. The rearrangement joins TRBV27 to TRBJ2-1; weak D call: TRBD1 (5 bases). V lost 5 bases and J 7 bases, leaving 6 bases between the germline ends. The CDR3 covers 11 residues. Germline-derived CDR1 and CDR2 are MNHEY and SMNVEV (reference sequence). DNA of the CDR3: TGTGCCAGCAGTGCAGGGAATGAGCAGTTCTTC. This gives the protein CASSAGNEQFF.

The chain uses TRBV11-2 and TRBJ1-2; 9 nucleotides align to TRBD1. Germline CDR1 is SGHAT and CDR2 is FQNNGV. The CDR3 runs 13 residues. V lost 4 bases, J lost 7 bases, and 4 bases stayed unmatched. The CDR3 DNA reads as TGTGCCAGCAGCTACCGACAGGGGGGTGGCTACACCTTC. It is translated as CASSYRQGGGYTF.

The chain recombines TRBV6-5 with TRBJ2-1; TRBD2 matches 10 bases. Germline V gives CDR1 MNHEY, CDR2 SVGAGI. Trimming at V came to 4 bases and at J to 2 bases, leaving 5 bases not matched to a gene. This CDR3 is 16 amino acids long. The CDR3 coding sequence is TGTGCCAGCAGTTCAGATAGCGGGAGGACCTACAATGAGCAGTTCTTC. This codes for CASSSDSGRTYNEQFF.

The CDR3 reads CASSKGTSGKETQYF. The CDR3 DNA reads as TGCGCCAGCTCTAAGGGGACTAGCGGAAAAGAGACCCAGTACTTC. The rearrangement links TRBV10-1 to TRBJ2-5; 11 nucleotides align to TRBD2. Trimming at V came to 8 bases and at J to 3 bases, leaving 8 bases not matched to a gene. The CDR3 consists of 15 residues. CDR1 is WNHNN and CDR2 is SYGVQD in the germline V gene (reference sequence).

The chain employs TRBV10-1 and TRBJ1-5; D is perhaps TRBD1 (5 bases). This CDR3 has 13 amino acids. Deletions cut 3 bases from V and 3 bases from J, with 6 bases between. CDR1 is WNHNN and CDR2 is SYGVQD in the germline V gene (reference sequence). The CDR3 sequence is CASSDRVNQPQHF. The CDR3 DNA sequence: TGCGCCAGCAGTGACAGGGTCAATCAGCCCCAGCATTTT.

This clone was seen a single time. The chain has TRBV27 and TRBJ2-1; a possible D gene is TRBD2 (5 bases). V lost 3 bases, J lost 8 bases, and 14 bases lay in between. This CDR3 comprises 14 residues. Germline V gives CDR1 MNHEY, CDR2 SMNVEV (reference sequence). CDR3 protein: CASSLTGRADEQFF. DNA for the CDR3: TGTGCCAGCAGTTTGACGGGAAGAGCGGATGAGCAGTTCTTC.

In this sample, this clone turned up a few times. The rearrangement uses TRBV10-1 and TRBJ2-4, with D tentatively TRBD2 (5 bases). CDR1 and CDR2 (germline): WNHNN, SYGVQD (reference sequence). Trimming took off 6 bases at V and 4 bases at J, with 16 bases between the two ends. The CDR3 runs 15 residues. The CDR3 protein is CASSGYGDVKNIQYF. CDR3 coding DNA: TGCGCCAGCAGCGGATACGGGGATGTAAAAAACATTCAGTACTTC.

J is TRBJ2-7 and V is TRBV7-2; D unclear. Trimming pared 2 bases from V and 3 bases from J, leaving 11 bases between. Per germline, CDR1 SGHTA and CDR2 FQGNSA. The CDR3 sequence is 14 residues long. Here the CDR3 reads CASSLTLGYYEQYF. In nucleotides, the CDR3 is TGTGCCAGCAGCTTAACCCTAGGGTACTACGAGCAGTACTTC.

The rearrangement uses TRBV14 and TRBJ2-5; D not resolved. Germline V gene sequence: CDR1 SGHDN, CDR2 FVKESK. The CDR3 runs to 12 residues. Trimming removed 2 bases at V and 1 base at J, with 2 bases between. CDR3 coding DNA: TGTGCCAGCAGCCAAATCCAAGAGACCCAGTACTTC. Translation: CASSQIQETQYF. The full variable domain, completed using reference TRBV14 and TRBJ2-5, is EAGVTQFPSHSVIEKGQTVTLRCDPISGHDNLYWYRRVMGKEIKFLLHFVKESKQDESGMPNNRFLAERTGGTYSTLKVQPAELEDSGVYFCASSQIQETQYFGPGTRLLVL.

In this sample, this clone turned up once. J is TRBJ1-4 and V is TRBV14; 9 bases are a match to TRBD1. Germline loops: CDR1 SGHDN, CDR2 FVKESK. Germline trimming cut 2 bases from V and 8 bases from J; bases unmatched to any gene: 3. This CDR3 is 14 amino acids long. The CDR3 loop is CASSQTGGSEKLFF. The CDR3 DNA sequence: TGTGCCAGCAGCCAAACAGGGGGCAGCGAAAAACTGTTTTTT.